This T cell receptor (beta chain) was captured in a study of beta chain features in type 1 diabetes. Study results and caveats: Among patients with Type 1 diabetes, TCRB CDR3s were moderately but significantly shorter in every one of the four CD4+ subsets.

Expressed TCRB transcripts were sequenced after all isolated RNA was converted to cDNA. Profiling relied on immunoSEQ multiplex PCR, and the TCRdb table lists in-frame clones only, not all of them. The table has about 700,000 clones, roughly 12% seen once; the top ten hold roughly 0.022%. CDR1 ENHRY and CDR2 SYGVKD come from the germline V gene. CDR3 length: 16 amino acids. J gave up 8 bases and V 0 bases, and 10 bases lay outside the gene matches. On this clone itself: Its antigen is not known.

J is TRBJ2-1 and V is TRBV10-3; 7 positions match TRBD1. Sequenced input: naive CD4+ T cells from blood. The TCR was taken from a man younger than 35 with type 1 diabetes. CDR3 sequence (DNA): TGTGCCATCAGTGAGTCAACGACAGGGTCCCCGGATGAGCAGTTCTTC. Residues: CAISESTTGSPDEQFF.